Below, 8 T cell receptor beta chains from the same sample are listed, as sequenced in a study of human T cells and chemical hapten exposure. MiXCR was run by TCRdb on the RACE reads, yielding one entry per CDR3 protein. The sample holds under 200,000 distinct CDR3 sequences; about 14% are singletons and the top ten take about 1.8%. Stated time point: patch test 1, 2 weeks after DPC sensitization. Treatment defined: therapeutic diphenylcyclopropenone sensitization with weekly scalp DPC. The input for sequencing was whole blood, taken in connection with sensitization to the hapten diphenylcyclopropenone (DPC). All receptors come from a woman in her twenties or thirties with alopecia areata. Some clones in this sample may be carry-over from other donors' samples.

This clonotype was picked up many times. The chain employs TRBV29-1 and TRBJ1-1; 8 bases line up with TRBD1. After removal of 2 bases from V and 4 bases from J, the junction contained 0 bases not matched to a gene. The germline V gene has CDR1 SQVTM and CDR2 ANQGSEA. CDR3 length: 12 amino acids. Here the CDR3 DNA reads TGCAGCGTTGAACAGGGGGCCACTGAAGCTTTCTTT. This gives the protein CSVEQGATEAFF.

The chain couples TRBV20-1 to TRBJ1-6; 7 bases align to TRBD1. CDR1 and CDR2 (germline): DFQATT, SNEGSKA (reference sequence). V was pared by 3 bases and J by 7 bases, with 9 bases of the junction left unmatched. This CDR3 comprises 15 residues. The CDR3 is CSARIQGPGNSPLHF. As DNA, the CDR3 is TGCAGTGCTAGGATACAGGGGCCGGGAAATTCACCCCTCCACTTT.

As to this clonotype: This is likely an artifact of a read error, given a far larger clone one base away. The chain uses TRBV7-9 and TRBJ2-7; D is unclear. This CDR3 is 12 amino acids long. V was clipped by 5 bases and J by 0 bases, with 5 bases between them. Germline values: CDR1 SEHNR, CDR2 FQNEAQ (reference sequence). The CDR3 is CASSQSSYEQYF. The CDR3 DNA sequence: TGTGCCAGCAGCCAGAGCTCCTACGAGCAGTACTTC.

This clonotype was picked up one time. The chain couples TRBV5-5 to TRBJ2-2, with 8 bases matching TRBD2. The CDR3 has 15 amino acids. Germline V gene lookup returns CDR1 SGHKS and CDR2 YYEKEE (reference sequence). V lost 3 bases to trimming and J lost 5 bases; unmatched junction nucleotides: 6. The chain's CDR3 is CASSSTGGFTGELFF. The CDR3 coding sequence is TGTGCCAGCAGCTCCACGGGAGGGTTTACCGGGGAGCTGTTTTTT.

The rearrangement uses TRBV20-1 and TRBJ2-3; D is undetermined. The CDR3 has 12 amino acids. Germline values: CDR1 DFQATT, CDR2 SNEGSKA (reference sequence). The V gene lost 3 bases and the J gene lost 2 bases, with 6 bases spanning the gap. The CDR3 bases are TGCAGTGCTAGGGTTCTCACAGATACGCAGTATTTT. It yields the protein CSARVLTDTQYF.

The J gene is TRBJ2-2, the V gene TRBV5-4; 9 nucleotides align to TRBD1. This CDR3 contains 15 residues. Germline CDR1 reads SGHNT; CDR2 reads YYREEE (reference sequence). The V segment lost 4 bases and the J segment 1 base; nucleotides outside the gene matches: 2. CDR3 nucleotides: TGTGCCAGCAGCAAGGGACAGGGGAACACCGGGGAGCTGTTTTTT. Translated, it gives CASSKGQGNTGELFF.

This chain uses TRBV27 with TRBJ2-5; D unresolved. CDR1 and CDR2 from the germline V gene are MNHEY and SMNVEV (reference sequence). V was cut by 6 bases and J by 0 bases, with 8 bases left in between. The CDR3 is 13 residues long. The CDR3 DNA sequence: TGTGCCAGCAGGGACGGCCACCAAGAGACCCAGTACTTC. Translated: CASRDGHQETQYF.

The CDR3 nucleotides read TGCGCCAGCAGCCAGGGGGACCTCAGTCTGAATGAGCAGTTCTTC. Its protein is CASSQGDLSLNEQFF. This rearrangement joins TRBV4-3 to TRBJ2-1; TRBD1 or TRBD2 may be the D gene (5 bases each). The CDR3 loop spans 15 amino acids. CDR1 and CDR2 from the germline V gene are LGHNA and YSLEER. Between the trimmed V and J ends, which lost 3 bases and 7 bases, there was a span of 16 bases.